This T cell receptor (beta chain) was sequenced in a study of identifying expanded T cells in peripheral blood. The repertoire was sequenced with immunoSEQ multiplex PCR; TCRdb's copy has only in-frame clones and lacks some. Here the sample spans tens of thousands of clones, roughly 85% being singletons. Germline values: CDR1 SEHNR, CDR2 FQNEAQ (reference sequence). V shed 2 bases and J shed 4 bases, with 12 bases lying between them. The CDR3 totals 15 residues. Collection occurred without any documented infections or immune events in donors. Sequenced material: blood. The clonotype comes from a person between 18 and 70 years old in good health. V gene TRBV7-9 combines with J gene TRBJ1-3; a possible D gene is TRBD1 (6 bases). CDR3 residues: CASSLSSGVGNTIYF. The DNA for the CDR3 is TGTGCCAGCAGCTTATCGTCAGGGGTCGGAAACACCATATATTTT. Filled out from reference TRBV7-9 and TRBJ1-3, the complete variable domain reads DTGVSQNPRHKITKRGQNVTFRCDPISEHNRLYWYRQTLGQGPEFLTYFQNEAQLEKSRLLSDRFSAERPKGSFSTLEIQRTEQGDSAMYLCASSLSSGVGNTIYFGEGSWLTVV.